This T cell receptor (beta chain) came from a study of T cells in Graves' hyperthyroidism and ophthalmopathy. The CDR3 is 15 amino acids. V lost 4 bases, J lost 0 bases, and 4 bases stayed unmatched. Germline V CDR1 and CDR2: SGHNT, YYREEE (reference sequence). Study results and caveats: It was a median approximately 6.9 months before onset that the model predicted ophthalmopathy. In the blood, most expanded thyroid clonotypes above 0.001 appeared as well.

A lack of ophthalmopathy progression within 18 months defined stable Graves' hyperthyroidism. Hyperthyroidism had been newly diagnosed in patients aged 18 to 65, and its duration was under 2 months. This clonotype was seen more than once but under ten times. The target antigen is unknown. RNA transcripts served as the template for amplifying TCR beta CDR3 regions. A first-round RT-PCR of the TCR CDR3 used the HTBI primer set. TCRdb recomputed calls from the multiplex PCR reads with MiXCR, one row per CDR3 protein. Of about 540,000 distinct CDR3 sequences in the sample, 46% are singletons; the top ten hold about 7.9%.

The sequenced sample was peripheral blood or thyroid tissue (not recorded which). The V and J genes are TRBV5-4 and TRBJ1-3; 7 positions agree with TRBD1. The source of this sequence is a woman younger than 35 with Graves' hyperthyroidism. CDR3 sequence (DNA): TGTGCCAGCAGCCGGGACAGAAGCTCTGGAAACACCATATATTTT. Amino acid sequence: CASSRDRSSGNTIYF.